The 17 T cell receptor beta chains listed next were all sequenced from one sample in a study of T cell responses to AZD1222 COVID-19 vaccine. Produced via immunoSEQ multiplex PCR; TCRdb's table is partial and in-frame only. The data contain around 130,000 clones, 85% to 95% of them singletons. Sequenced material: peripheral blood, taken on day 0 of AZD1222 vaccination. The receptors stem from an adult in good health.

The DNA for the CDR3 is TGTGCCAGCAGTTTAGGACAGGGTCCCGAAAAACTGTTTTTT. Protein sequence: CASSLGQGPEKLFF. This chain joins TRBV28 and TRBJ1-4; 8 nucleotides line up with TRBD1. CDR1 MDHEN and CDR2 SYDVKM come from the germline V gene. Trimming took 2 bases from V and 8 from J; bases not matched to a gene: 4. The CDR3 covers 14 residues.

The CDR3 is CASSSIDWGALQGQFF. CDR3 DNA: TGTGCCAGCAGTTCCATCGATTGGGGTGCCTTACAGGGGCAGTTCTTC. The V call is TRBV27, the J call TRBJ2-1; possibly TRBD1 for D (6 bases). The CDR3 sequence is 16 residues long. Trimming removed 4 bases from V and 12 bases from J, with 25 bases in between. Per the germline V gene, CDR1 is MNHEY and CDR2 is SMNVEV (reference sequence).

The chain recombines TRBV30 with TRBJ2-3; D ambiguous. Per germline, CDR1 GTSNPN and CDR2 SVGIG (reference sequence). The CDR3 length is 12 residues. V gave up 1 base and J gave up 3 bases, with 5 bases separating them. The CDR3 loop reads CAWSGGTDTQYF. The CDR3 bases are TGTGCCTGGAGTGGGGGAACAGATACGCAGTATTTT.

For the CDR3, the DNA is TGTGCCAGCAGTGGGGACGGAGGAGTGAGACCCTGGACTGAAGAGACCCAGTACTTC. It yields the protein CASSGDGGVRPWTEETQYF. This chain uses TRBV6-1 with TRBJ2-5; D assignment may be TRBD1 or TRBD2 (5 bases each). CDR1 is MNHNS, CDR2 SASEGT, per germline. V was trimmed by 4 bases and J by 3 bases, leaving 27 bases between them. This CDR3 is built from 19 residues.

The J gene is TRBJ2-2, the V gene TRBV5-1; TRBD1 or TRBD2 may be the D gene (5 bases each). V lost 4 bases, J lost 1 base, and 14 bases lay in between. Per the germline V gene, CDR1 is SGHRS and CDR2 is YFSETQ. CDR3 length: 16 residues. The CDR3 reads CASSPDGTGNTGELFF. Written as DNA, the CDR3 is TGCGCCAGCAGCCCCGACGGGACGGGGAACACCGGGGAGCTGTTTTTT. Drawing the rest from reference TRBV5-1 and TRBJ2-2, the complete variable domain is KAGVTQTPRYLIKTRGQQVTLSCSPISGHRSVSWYQQTPGQGLQFLFEYFSETQRNKGNFPGRFSGRQFSNSRSEMNVSTLELGDSALYLCASSPDGTGNTGELFFGEGSRLTVL.

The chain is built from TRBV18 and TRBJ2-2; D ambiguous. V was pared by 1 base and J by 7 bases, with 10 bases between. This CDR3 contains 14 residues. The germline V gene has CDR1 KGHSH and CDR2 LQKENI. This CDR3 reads CASSPQGTGGELFF. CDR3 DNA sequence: TGTGCCAGCTCACCACAAGGAACCGGCGGGGAGCTGTTTTTT.

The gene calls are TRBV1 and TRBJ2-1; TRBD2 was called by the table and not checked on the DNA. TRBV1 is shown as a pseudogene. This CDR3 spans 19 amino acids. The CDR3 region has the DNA TGCACCAGCAGCCAAGTACTAGCGGGCCTTTGTAGCTCCTACAATGAGCAGTTCTTC. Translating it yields CTSSQVLAGLCSSYNEQFF.

The CDR3 sequence: CASSGGTSAYNEQFF. As DNA, the CDR3 is TGTGCCAGCAGCGGCGGGACTAGCGCCTACAATGAGCAGTTCTTC. The chain carries TRBV5-6 and TRBJ2-1; 10 positions match TRBD2. Trimming removed 4 bases from V and 2 bases from J; junction bases left unmatched: 3. CDR1 is SGHDT, CDR2 YYEEEE, per germline. The CDR3 length is 15 residues.

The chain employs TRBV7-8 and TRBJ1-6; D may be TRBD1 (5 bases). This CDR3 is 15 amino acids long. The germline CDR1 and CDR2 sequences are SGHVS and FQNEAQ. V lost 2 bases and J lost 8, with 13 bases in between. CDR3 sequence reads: CASSLSGTGYSPLHF. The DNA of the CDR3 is TGTGCCAGCAGCTTATCCGGGACGGGCTATTCACCCCTCCACTTT.

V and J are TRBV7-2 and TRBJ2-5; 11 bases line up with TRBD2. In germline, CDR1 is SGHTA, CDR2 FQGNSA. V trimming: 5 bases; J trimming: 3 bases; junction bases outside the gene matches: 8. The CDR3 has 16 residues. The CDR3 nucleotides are TGTGCCAGCAGCCTACAGACGGGACTAGCGGAAGAGACCCAGTACTTC. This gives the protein CASSLQTGLAEETQYF.

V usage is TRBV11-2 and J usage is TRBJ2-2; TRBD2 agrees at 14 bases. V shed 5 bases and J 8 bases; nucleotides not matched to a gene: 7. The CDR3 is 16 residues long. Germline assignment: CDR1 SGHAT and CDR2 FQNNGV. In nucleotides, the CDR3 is TGTGCCAGCAGCCCAGGACTAGCGGGAGGCCGGGGGGAGCTGTTTTTT. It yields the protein CASSPGLAGGRGELFF.

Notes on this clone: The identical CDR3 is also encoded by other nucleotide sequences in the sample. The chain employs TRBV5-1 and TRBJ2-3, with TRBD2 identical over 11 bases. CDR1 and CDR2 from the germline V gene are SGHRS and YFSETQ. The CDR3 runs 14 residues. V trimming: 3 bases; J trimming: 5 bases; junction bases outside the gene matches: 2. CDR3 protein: CASSSGLAGDTQYF. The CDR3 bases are TGCGCCAGCAGCTCCGGACTAGCGGGAGATACGCAGTATTTT.

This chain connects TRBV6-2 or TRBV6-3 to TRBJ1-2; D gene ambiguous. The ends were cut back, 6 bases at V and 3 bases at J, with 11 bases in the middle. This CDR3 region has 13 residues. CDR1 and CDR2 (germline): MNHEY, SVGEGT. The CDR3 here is CASSRTGDYGYTF. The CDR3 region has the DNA TGTGCCAGCAGCAGGACGGGAGACTATGGCTACACCTTC.

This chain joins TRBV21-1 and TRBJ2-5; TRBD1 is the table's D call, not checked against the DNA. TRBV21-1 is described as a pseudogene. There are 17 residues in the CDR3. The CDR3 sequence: CASSKVFQGQRKETQYF. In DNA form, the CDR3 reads TGTGCCAGCAGCAAAGTATTTCAGGGACAGCGAAAAGAGACCCAGTACTTC.

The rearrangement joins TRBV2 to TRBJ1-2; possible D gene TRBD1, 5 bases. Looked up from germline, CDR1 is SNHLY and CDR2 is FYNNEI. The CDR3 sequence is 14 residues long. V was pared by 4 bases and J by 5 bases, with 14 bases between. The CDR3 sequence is CASSAGTESYGYTF. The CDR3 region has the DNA TGTGCCAGCAGTGCTGGGACTGAATCATATGGCTACACCTTC.

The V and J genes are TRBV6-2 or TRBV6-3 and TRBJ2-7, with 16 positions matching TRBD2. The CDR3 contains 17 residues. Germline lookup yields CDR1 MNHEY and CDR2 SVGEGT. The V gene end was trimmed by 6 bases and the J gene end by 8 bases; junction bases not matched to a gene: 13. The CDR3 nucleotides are TGTGCCAGCAGCCCTGGGGGACTAGCGGGAGGGCCCTCCAAGCAGTACTTC. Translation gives CASSPGGLAGGPSKQYF.

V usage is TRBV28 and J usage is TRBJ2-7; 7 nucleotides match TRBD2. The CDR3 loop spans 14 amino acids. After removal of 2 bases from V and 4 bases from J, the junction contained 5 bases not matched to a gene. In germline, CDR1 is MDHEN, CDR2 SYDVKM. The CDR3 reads CASSLGLADYEQYF. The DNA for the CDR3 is TGTGCCAGCAGTTTAGGGCTAGCGGATTACGAGCAGTACTTC.